This note documents a single T cell receptor (beta chain) sequence. Its specific antigen is unknown. Base qualities were left out, and no much larger clone turns up one base away. The same CDR3 arises from other DNA sequences in this sample as well. CDR1 and CDR2, looked up from the germline V gene, are KGHDR and SFDVKD. The CDR3 runs 16 amino acids, cysteine and phenylalanine included. Only the CDR3 portion is preserved as DNA: 48 bases, with reading frame beginning at the first base. V ends up 2 bases short and J 7 bases short, with an unmatched junction base count of 2. TCRbeta CDR3 regions were amplified from genomic DNA by means of the immunoSEQ Assay, a bias-controlled multiplex PCR. The original methods were these. The number of nucleated cells in each sample was estimated by amplification of reference gene primers within the assay. To quantify the absolute abundance of each unique TCRbeta CDR3 rearrangement, sequence reads were collapsed and filtered. For each sample, productive Simpson clonality was calculated by taking the square root of Simpson's diversity index across productive rearrangements. Held by TCRdb, this immuneACCESS table contains in-frame sequences only and omits some clones. Under half of the omission traces to an unresolved V gene where checked; the cause of the rest is unknown. D and trimming come from the DNA, and the V and J calls and clone size come from that table. Here the sample has roughly 61,000 clones; under 80% occur a single time. 51% of the sample is taken by the ten largest.

The data belong to a study of blood T cell repertoires in COVID-19 (dated by TCRdb to 2018 to 2021). Some background on the complete study: Samples from collaborators originated in the United States, Italy and Spain and spanned both the acute and convalescent phases of COVID-19. The repertoires were made available in a free public database intended to serve as a resource for research on the immune response to SARS-CoV-2. Where available, HLA class I and class II types were obtained from metadata supplied by the sample provider rather than from assay-based typing. Deeply sampled blood TCRbeta repertoires from subjects exposed to, actively infected with, or recovered from COVID-19 were included in the dataset. The prospective study material was composed of cDNA or gDNA derived from T cells, B-cell-depleted T cells, or PBMCs. The sample metadata nearly always contained a de-identified subject ID, COVID-19 status, age in years and sex. Samples were obtained from the ongoing ImmuneRACE study (first 160 participants) and from about 1,300 subjects provided by 6 global collaborators. The research as a whole found: Clinical and demographic metadata were provided uncurated, with the amount varying by source and participant.

In the prospective study, participants were about 18 to 100 years old, resided in around 25 geographic areas of the United States, and were enrolled through a virtual design. Cohort assignment in the prospective study relied on participant-reported clinical history from a screening survey and a study questionnaire. Exposed participants were defined as having been in contact with someone with a PCR-confirmed or clinician-diagnosed COVID-19 case within 2 weeks of study entry. Each participant in the prospective study had whole blood, serum and a nasopharyngeal or oropharyngeal swab collected by mobile phlebotomists. Participants in the prospective study had the option to provide additional blood draws and questionnaires over a 2-month period. Prospective study blood samples were shipped either frozen or at room temperature before DNA extraction.

The sample was PBMCs or T cells enriched from blood (not recorded which). The chain links TRBV24-1 with TRBJ2-1, with 15 bases matching TRBD2. The receptor's source is a woman aged 55 to 70 who had been exposed to COVID-19. The sequenced DNA: TGTGCCACCAGTGATTCCGGGACTAGCGGGAGGAATGAGCAGTTCTTC. Its product reads: CATSDSGTSGRNEQFF.